The 20 T cell receptor beta chains in this list originate from one sample, sequenced in a study of metastatic and nonmetastatic thyroid tumors. Ahead of thyroid surgery, no patient had received treatment of any kind. TCRdb recomputed clones from the PCR reads via MiXCR. The profile covers roughly 6,400 clones, with under 35% appearing a single time and 20% to 25% taken by the ten largest. Input material: tumor tissue. These receptors were taken from a female donor with papillary thyroid cancer or a benign thyroid nodule (not recorded which). Some clones in this sample may be carry-over from other donors' samples.

V and J are TRBV10-1 and TRBJ2-3; D is perhaps TRBD2 (5 bases). The CDR3 loop spans 14 amino acids. The ends were cut back, 4 bases at V and 3 bases at J, with 11 bases in the middle. Germline CDR1 WNHNN, CDR2 SYGVQD (reference sequence). CDR3 sequence: CASSGQPGTDTQYF. The CDR3, as DNA: TGCGCCAGCAGTGGGCAACCGGGGACAGATACGCAGTATTTT.

This sequence joins TRBV7-2 and TRBJ2-7, with D hard to call. CDR1 is SGHTA and CDR2 is FQGNSA in the germline V gene. V was pared by 5 bases and J by 5 bases, with 16 bases between. This CDR3 is 14 amino acids long. In nucleotides, the CDR3 is TGTGCCAGCAGCACCTACTTGGTAAGGGACGAGCAGTACTTC. Amino acid sequence: CASSTYLVRDEQYF.

This clone is termed medium-sized (0.01 to 0.1%). The chain links TRBV6-1 to TRBJ1-1; no definite D call. This CDR3 is built from 11 residues. Germline values: CDR1 MNHNS, CDR2 SASEGT. Trimming removed 6 bases at V and 6 bases at J, with 8 bases between. CDR3 amino acids: CASRGLPEAFF. For the CDR3, the DNA is TGTGCCAGCAGGGGTCTGCCTGAAGCTTTCTTT.

CDR3 sequence reads: CASSLDTYEDNEQFF. The CDR3 coding sequence is TGTGCCAGCAGCTTGGATACGTATGAGGACAATGAGCAGTTCTTC. V gene TRBV11-1 combines with J gene TRBJ2-1, with unresolved D. CDR3 size: 15 residues. V was shortened by 3 bases and J by 5 bases, with 14 bases between the two germline ends. CDR1 SGHAT and CDR2 FQDESV come from the germline V gene (reference sequence).

This clone was found a few times. The chain has TRBV19 and TRBJ1-1; D not certain. Per the germline V gene, CDR1 is LNHDA and CDR2 is SQIVND (reference sequence). The CDR3 covers 11 residues. V lost 7 bases and J lost 1, with 4 bases in between. The CDR3 coding sequence is TGTGCCAGTATGGGGAACACTGAAGCTTTCTTT. Translated: CASMGNTEAFF.

By proportion, this clone is medium-sized. The chain employs TRBV7-3 and TRBJ2-7; no definite D call. Between the trimmed V and J ends, which lost 0 bases and 3 bases, there was a span of 15 bases. The CDR3 loop spans 16 amino acids. Germline V gives CDR1 SGHTA, CDR2 FQGTGA. This CDR3 is CASSLTGGQQYYEQYF. CDR3 coding DNA: TGTGCCAGCAGCTTAACTGGTGGGCAACAATACTACGAGCAGTACTTC.

In its sample, this clone was seen a few times. V is TRBV27 and J is TRBJ2-7, with 10 bases identical to TRBD2. Unmatched junction bases numbered 6, after V lost 2 bases and J lost 5 bases. There are 15 residues in the CDR3. Germline V gives CDR1 MNHEY, CDR2 SMNVEV (reference sequence). Here the CDR3 reads CASSLRRLAGNEQYF. Written as DNA, the CDR3 is TGTGCCAGCAGTTTACGGCGACTAGCGGGCAACGAGCAGTACTTC.

This clone was counted a few times. The rearrangement uses TRBV6-2 or TRBV6-3 and TRBJ2-7; the D gene is possibly TRBD1 (6 bases). V was trimmed by 5 bases and J by 3 bases, leaving 14 bases between them. Germline CDR1 reads MNHEY; CDR2 reads SVGEGT. This CDR3 is 14 amino acids long. CDR3 in amino acids: CASSATRGGYEQYF. The CDR3 bases are TGTGCCAGCAGTGCCACTAGAGGGGGCTACGAGCAGTACTTC.

This rearrangement joins TRBV4-2 to TRBJ2-7, with D hard to call. Trimming shortened V by 1 base and J by 3 bases, and 10 bases separated the two germline ends. Germline assignment: CDR1 LGHNA and CDR2 YNFKEQ. The CDR3 totals 14 residues. CDR3 sequence reads: CASSQGTQFYEQYF. The CDR3 DNA follows: TGTGCCAGCAGCCAAGGTACACAATTCTACGAGCAGTACTTC.

This clone ranks as large (0.1 to 1%). The genes are TRBV6-5 and TRBJ2-2, with D unclear. The CDR3 runs to 14 residues. The V and J ends lost 2 bases and 7 bases respectively, with 11 bases between them. Germline CDR1 reads MNHEY; CDR2 reads SVGAGI. The CDR3 DNA reads as TGTGCCAGCAGTTACACCGCCTACATCGGGGAGCTGTTTTTT. It is translated as CASSYTAYIGELFF.

This clone was seen a handful of times. The chain combines TRBV12-3 or TRBV12-4 with TRBJ2-3; D uncertain. Trimming left V 3 bases short and J 8 bases short, with 15 bases between. The CDR3 has 14 residues. The CDR3 region is CASSFYKDARTQYF. The CDR3 DNA follows: TGTGCCAGCAGTTTCTATAAGGATGCCCGTACGCAGTATTTT.

Of note for this clone: At one end the junction does not follow the germline gene, possibly because of a read error. V usage is TRBV2 and J usage is TRBJ2-3, with TRBD2 as a possible D gene (6 bases). The CDR3 is 15 amino acids. Germline assignment: CDR1 SNHLY and CDR2 FYNNEI. The CDR3 sequence: CPSRAIGGSTDTQYF. The CDR3 DNA is TGTCCCAGCAGAGCAATAGGAGGGTCCACAGATACGCAGTATTTT.

Details on this clone: As the CDR3 is not closed by the conserved phenylalanine or tryptophan, this likely results from a read error. The rearrangement joins TRBV14 to TRBJ2-4; D is ambiguous. The CDR3 loop spans 15 amino acids. Germline V gene lookup returns CDR1 SGHDN and CDR2 FVKESK. The CDR3 region has the DNA TGTGCCAGCGGCCAAGGCCGTCTAGCCAAAAACATTCAGTACCTC. The encoded protein is CASGQGRLAKNIQYL.

This sequence joins TRBV6-1 and TRBJ1-5, with a tentative D call TRBD1 (5 bases). The V end was cut by 6 bases, the J end by 9 bases, with 15 bases between. The CDR3 loop spans 13 amino acids. Germline V gives CDR1 MNHNS, CDR2 SASEGT. The CDR3 nucleotides are TGTGCCAGCAGCCCGGACACCGGGAGGCCCCAGCATTTT. Its translation: CASSPDTGRPQHF.

This rearrangement joins TRBV18 to TRBJ2-3; perhaps D is TRBD1 or TRBD2 (6 bases each). V was clipped by 4 bases and J by 5 bases, with 13 bases between them. This CDR3 is 14 amino acids long. The V gene's germline CDR1 is KGHSH and CDR2 LQKENI. DNA for the CDR3: TGTGCCAGCTCACTTGGGGGGCGAATAGATACGCAGTATTTT. It codes for CASSLGGRIDTQYF.

This clone came up a few times. The chain is built from TRBV28 and TRBJ1-6; D not certain. Trimming removed 5 bases at V and 10 bases at J, with 12 bases between. The CDR3 runs 13 residues. Germline CDR1 MDHEN, CDR2 SYDVKM. CDR3 sequence reads: CASSRGNLSPLHF. The DNA for the CDR3 is TGTGCCAGCAGTAGAGGAAATTTGTCACCCCTCCACTTT.

This sequence joins TRBV20-1 and TRBJ2-1; D unresolved. Germline CDR1 is DFQATT and CDR2 is SNEGSKA (reference sequence). CDR3 length: 13 residues. The V end lost 3 bases, the J end lost 8 bases, and 14 bases lay between the germline ends. The CDR3 DNA is TGCAGTGCTAGTTTTGCAGGACGGGATGAGCAGTTCTTC. The encoded protein is CSASFAGRDEQFF.

This clone has a count of ten or more. Since a much larger clone is just one base distant, this may be a read error. The V call is TRBV20-1, the J call TRBJ2-3, with TRBD2 matching 9 bases. The germline V gene encodes CDR1 DFQATT and CDR2 SNEGSKA (reference sequence). CDR3 length equals 14 residues. CDR3 sequence: CSGGTSAGGDMQYF. The DNA for the CDR3 is TGCAGTGGAGGGACCTCTGCGGGAGGGGATATGCAGTATTTT.

V is TRBV7-3 and J is TRBJ2-1; the D gene could be TRBD1 or TRBD2 (5 bases each). Between the trimmed V and J ends, which lost 2 bases and 5 bases, there was a span of 7 bases. This CDR3 comprises 13 residues. Germline V gene sequence: CDR1 SGHTA, CDR2 FQGTGA. CDR3 sequence: CASSLGTNNEQFF. In DNA form, the CDR3 reads TGTGCCAGCAGCTTAGGGACGAACAATGAGCAGTTCTTC.

By proportion, this clone is medium-sized. This rearrangement joins TRBV28 to TRBJ2-2, with TRBD2 matching 8 bases. The CDR3 consists of 16 residues. Germline V gives CDR1 MDHEN, CDR2 SYDVKM. V was pared by 6 bases and J by 6 bases, with 12 bases of the junction left unmatched. The CDR3 DNA reads TGTGCCAGCAGCGAGACGGGAGGGCTTCGATCCGGGGAGCTGTTTTTT. Amino acids: CASSETGGLRSGELFF.